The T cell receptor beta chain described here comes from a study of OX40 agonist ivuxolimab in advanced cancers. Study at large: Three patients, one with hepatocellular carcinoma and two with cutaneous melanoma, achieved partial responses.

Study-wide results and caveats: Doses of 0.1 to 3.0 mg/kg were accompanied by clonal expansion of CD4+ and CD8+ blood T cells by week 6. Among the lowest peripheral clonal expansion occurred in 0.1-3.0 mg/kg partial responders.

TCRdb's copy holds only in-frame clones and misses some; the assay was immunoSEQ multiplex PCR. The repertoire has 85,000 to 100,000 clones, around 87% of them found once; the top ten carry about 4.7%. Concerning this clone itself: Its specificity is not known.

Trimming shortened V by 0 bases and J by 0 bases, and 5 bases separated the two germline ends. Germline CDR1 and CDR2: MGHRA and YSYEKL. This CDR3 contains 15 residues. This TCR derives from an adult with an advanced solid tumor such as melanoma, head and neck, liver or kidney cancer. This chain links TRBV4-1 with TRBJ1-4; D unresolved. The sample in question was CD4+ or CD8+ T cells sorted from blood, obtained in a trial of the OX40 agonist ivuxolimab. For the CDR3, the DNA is TGCGCCAGCAGCCAAGAGGTAACAACTAATGAAAAACTGTTTTTT. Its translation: CASSQEVTTNEKLFF.